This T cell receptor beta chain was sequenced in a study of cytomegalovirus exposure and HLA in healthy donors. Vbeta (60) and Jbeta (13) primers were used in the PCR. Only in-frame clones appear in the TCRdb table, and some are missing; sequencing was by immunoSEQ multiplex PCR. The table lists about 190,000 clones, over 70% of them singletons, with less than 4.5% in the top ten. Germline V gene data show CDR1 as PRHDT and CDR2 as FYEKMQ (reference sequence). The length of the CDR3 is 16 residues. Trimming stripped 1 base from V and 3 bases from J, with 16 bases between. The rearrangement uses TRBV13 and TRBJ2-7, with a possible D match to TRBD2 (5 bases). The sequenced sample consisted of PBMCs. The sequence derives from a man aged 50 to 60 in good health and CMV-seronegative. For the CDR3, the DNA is TGTGCCAGCAGCTTAGACTGGAGAGAGGGATACTACGAGCAGTACTTC. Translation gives CASSLDWREGYYEQYF.